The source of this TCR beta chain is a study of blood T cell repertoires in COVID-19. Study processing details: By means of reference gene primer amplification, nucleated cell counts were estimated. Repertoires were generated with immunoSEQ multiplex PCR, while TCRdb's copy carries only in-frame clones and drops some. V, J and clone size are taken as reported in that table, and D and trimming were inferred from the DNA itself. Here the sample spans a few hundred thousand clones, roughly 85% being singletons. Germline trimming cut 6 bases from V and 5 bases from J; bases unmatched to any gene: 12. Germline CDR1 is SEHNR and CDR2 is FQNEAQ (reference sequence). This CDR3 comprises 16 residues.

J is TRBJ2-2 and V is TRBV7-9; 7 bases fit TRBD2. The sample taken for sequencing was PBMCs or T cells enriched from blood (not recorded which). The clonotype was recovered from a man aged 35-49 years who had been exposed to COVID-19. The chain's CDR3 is CASRGSAGAGTGELFF. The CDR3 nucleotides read TGTGCCAGCAGAGGATCGGCGGGAGCCGGTACCGGGGAGCTGTTTTTT.